This T cell receptor (beta chain) was recorded in a study of blood T cell repertoires in COVID-19. CDR1 is PRHDT and CDR2 is FYEKMQ in the germline V gene (reference sequence). V shed 1 base and J 8 bases; nucleotides not matched to a gene: 12. The CDR3 contains 16 residues. As processed by the authors: Amplification from reference gene primers served as the basis for estimated nucleated cell counts. Here immunoSEQ multiplex PCR was the method, and the copy in TCRdb shows in-frame clones only, minus some. V and J calls and clone size are copied from that table; D and trimming were computed from the DNA. Of approximately 240,000 clones listed, nearly 90% are singletons.

The material sequenced was peripheral blood. This clonotype originated in a woman aged 40 to 50 who had recovered from COVID-19. The rearrangement joins TRBV13 to TRBJ1-2; TRBD1 agrees at 8 bases. The CDR3 DNA is TGTGCCAGCAGCTTAGTGGTGGCAGGGGGCACTGGGGGCTACACCTTC. It specifies CASSLVVAGGTGGYTF.